The 11 T cell receptor beta chains reported below all come from one sample, sequenced in a study of T cell responses to AZD1222 COVID-19 vaccine. Measured with immunoSEQ multiplex PCR; TCRdb has only the in-frame clones, and not every one. The sample lists roughly 91,000 clones; around 90% were seen once. The input for sequencing was peripheral blood, taken on day 0 of AZD1222 vaccination. The receptors derive from an adult in good health.

The rearrangement links TRBV12-3 or TRBV12-4 to TRBJ1-5; D uncertain. The germline V and J ends were trimmed by 4 bases and 3 bases, with 7 bases remaining between them. The CDR3 totals 13 residues. The CDR3 loop reads CASSSDTNQPQHF. The DNA for the CDR3 is TGTGCCAGCAGTTCAGACACCAATCAGCCCCAGCATTTT.

For this clone: A junction end diverges from the germline sequence, so it may reflect a read error. This chain joins TRBV5-1 and TRBJ1-1, with TRBD1 matching 7 bases. The CDR3 consists of 13 residues. The germline CDR1 and CDR2 sequences are SGHRS and YFSETQ. The CDR3 DNA follows: TGTGCCAGCAGAAGGACAGGGAACACTGAAGCTTTCTTT. This gives the protein CASRRTGNTEAFF.

The V and J genes are TRBV6-5 and TRBJ2-7, with D possibly TRBD2 on 5 matching bases. There are 13 residues in the CDR3. V dropped 6 bases and J dropped 10 bases, with 19 bases sitting between them. Germline values: CDR1 MNHEY, CDR2 SVGAGI. For the CDR3, the DNA is TGTGCCAGCAGAACGGGGAATCCTCAGTCCCAGTACTTC. It encodes CASRTGNPQSQYF.

This chain links TRBV5-4 with TRBJ1-2; weak D call: TRBD1 (5 bases). Germline CDR1 is SGHNT and CDR2 is YYREEE (reference sequence). The CDR3 has 13 residues. V was cut by 4 bases and J by 7 bases, with 14 bases left in between. CDR3 in DNA: TGTGCCAGCAGCATGGGGGGGAAGGGTGGCTACACCTTC. Translating it yields CASSMGGKGGYTF.

The chain uses TRBV9 and TRBJ2-3; the D gene is possibly TRBD2 (6 bases). V lost 1 base and J lost 4, with 19 bases in between. CDR1 and CDR2 from the germline V gene are SGDLS and YYNGEE. The CDR3 length is 17 residues. Here the CDR3 reads CASSVTGTGSSADTQYF. The DNA of the CDR3 is TGTGCCAGCAGCGTAACCGGGACTGGCAGTTCTGCAGATACGCAGTATTTT.

Details on this clone: A junction boundary mismatches the germline segment, possibly from a read error. The V call is TRBV5-1, the J call TRBJ1-1; 8 nucleotides agree with TRBD1. The germline gives CDR1 SGHRS, CDR2 YFSETQ. The CDR3 is 13 amino acids. CDR3 sequence: CASSRGQGAEAFF. In DNA, the CDR3 is TGTGCCAGCAGCCGAGGACAGGGTGCTGAAGCTTTCTTT.

This chain connects TRBV7-2 to TRBJ1-1, with 10 bases matching TRBD1. CDR3 length: 15 amino acids. Per the germline V gene, CDR1 is SGHTA and CDR2 is FQGNSA. J was trimmed by 4 bases and V by 5 bases; bases with no gene match: 7. CDR3 nucleotide sequence: TGTGCCAGCAGCGCCTGGACAGGGGGTAGCACTGAAGCTTTCTTT. Translating gives CASSAWTGGSTEAFF.

V usage is TRBV2 and J usage is TRBJ2-7; D unresolved. Germline CDR1 reads SNHLY; CDR2 reads FYNNEI. The ends were cut back, 4 bases at V and 2 bases at J, with 15 bases in the middle. CDR3 length: 15 amino acids. This CDR3 is CASSVRVTDPYEQYF. The CDR3 DNA reads as TGTGCCAGCAGTGTACGTGTGACGGATCCCTACGAGCAGTACTTC.

The V gene is TRBV6-5, the J gene TRBJ1-1, with D possibly TRBD1 on 5 matching bases. The germline CDR1 and CDR2 sequences are MNHEY and SVGAGI. CDR3 length equals 14 residues. V was cut by 5 bases and J by 5 bases, with 15 bases left in between. CDR3 nucleotide sequence: TGTGCCAGCAGTACTCTGACAGTGGGAACTGAAGCTTTCTTT. This sequence encodes CASSTLTVGTEAFF.

V is TRBV7-9 and J is TRBJ1-1; no reliable D call. V lost 5 bases and J 6 bases, leaving 10 bases between the germline ends. This CDR3 has 12 residues. Germline lookup yields CDR1 SEHNR and CDR2 FQNEAQ (reference sequence). This CDR3 is CASSPPGSEAFF. CDR3 nucleotides: TGTGCCAGCAGCCCCCCGGGATCTGAAGCTTTCTTT.

This chain links TRBV7-9 with TRBJ1-4; the D gene is possibly TRBD1 (6 bases). Between the trimmed V and J ends, which lost 1 base and 5 bases, there was a span of 8 bases. This CDR3 has 14 amino acids. Germline V CDR1 and CDR2: SEHNR, FQNEAQ (reference sequence). CDR3 loop: CASSLGGQNEKLFF. In DNA, the CDR3 is TGTGCCAGCAGCTTAGGGGGGCAGAATGAAAAACTGTTTTTT.